A single sample is the source of the 23 T cell receptor beta chains below, sequenced in a study of OX40 agonist ivuxolimab in advanced cancers. The data were produced by immunoSEQ multiplex PCR, yet TCRdb's version contains in-frame clones alone and is incomplete. This table has around 84,000 clones, 75% to 95% appearing once. Here the sequenced sample was CD4+ or CD8+ T cells sorted from blood, taken in a trial of the OX40 agonist ivuxolimab. Receptors originate from an adult with an advanced solid tumor such as melanoma, head and neck, liver or kidney cancer.

V and J are TRBV15 and TRBJ1-5; D is possibly TRBD1 (6 bases). CDR1 LNHNV and CDR2 YYDKDF come from the germline V gene (reference sequence). This CDR3 comprises 15 residues. Trimming took off 1 base at V and 5 bases at J, with 12 bases between the two ends. The CDR3 spells CATSRAGVYHQPQHF. Written as DNA, the CDR3 is TGTGCCACCAGCAGAGCAGGGGTGTATCATCAGCCCCAGCATTTT.

The rearrangement joins TRBV28 to TRBJ1-3; D might be TRBD1 (5 bases). V lost 5 bases and J lost 3, with 11 bases in between. The CDR3 has 14 amino acids. CDR1 and CDR2 from the germline V gene are MDHEN and SYDVKM. The CDR3 sequence: CASSVWGRGNTIYF. Here the CDR3 DNA reads TGTGCCAGCAGTGTGTGGGGACGTGGAAACACCATATATTTT.

The chain is built from TRBV28 and TRBJ2-3, with D perhaps TRBD2 (5 bases). Germline V gene lookup returns CDR1 MDHEN and CDR2 SYDVKM. This CDR3 spans 16 amino acids. V shed 3 bases and J shed 6 bases, with 19 bases lying between them. The chain's CDR3 is CASSLYEPGSYDTQYF. The CDR3 coding sequence is TGTGCCAGCAGTTTGTATGAACCGGGATCGTATGATACGCAGTATTTT.

J is TRBJ2-3 and V is TRBV25-1; possible D gene TRBD2, 6 bases. This CDR3 has 14 amino acids. Looked up from germline, CDR1 is MGHDK and CDR2 is SYGVNS. V was trimmed by 6 bases and J by 6 bases, leaving 16 bases between them. CDR3 loop: CASSVGLGSDTQYF. The CDR3 DNA reads TGTGCCAGCAGCGTGGGACTGGGGTCGGATACGCAGTATTTT.

The chain uses TRBV28 and TRBJ1-1; 10 positions match TRBD1. Germline CDR1 reads MDHEN; CDR2 reads SYDVKM. The CDR3 has 12 residues. Trimming took 7 bases from V and 12 from J; bases not matched to a gene: 8. The DNA for the CDR3 is TGTGCCAGCACCACCCAGGACAGGGGGACTTTCTTT. This gives the protein CASTTQDRGTFF.

The chain combines TRBV28 with TRBJ2-3; D possibly corresponds to TRBD2 (6 bases). CDR3 length: 13 residues. Germline CDR1 and CDR2: MDHEN and SYDVKM. V was clipped by 3 bases and J by 6 bases, with 10 bases between them. CDR3 residues: CASSLGGRDTQYF. The CDR3 nucleotides are TGTGCCAGCAGTTTGGGGGGACGGGATACGCAGTATTTT.

In nucleotides, the CDR3 is TGTGCCAGCAGTGAGGTGGACTATGGCTACACCTTC. This translates into CASSEVDYGYTF. The J gene is TRBJ1-2, the V gene TRBV6-1; D is unclear. Germline CDR1 MNHNS, CDR2 SASEGT. This CDR3 contains 12 residues. Trimming stripped 3 bases from V and 3 bases from J, with 5 bases between.

This clone was counted only a few times. V gene TRBV20-1 combines with J gene TRBJ2-1; D call uncertain. Trimming cost V 3 bases and J 2 bases, with 2 bases left between them. Germline V lookup: CDR1 DFQATT, CDR2 SNEGSKA (reference sequence). This CDR3 is 11 amino acids long. The CDR3 here is CSASAYNEQFF. The CDR3, as DNA: TGCAGTGCTAGCGCCTACAATGAGCAGTTCTTC.

This clone was observed once. The rearrangement joins TRBV19 to TRBJ2-1; no clear D. Germline lookup yields CDR1 LNHDA and CDR2 SQIVND (reference sequence). The CDR3 is made up of 16 amino acids. V was shortened by 4 bases and J by 6 bases, with 19 bases between the two germline ends. The CDR3 bases are TGTGCCAGTAGTAGAACCGGGTCCCTTAGCCGCAATGAGCAGTTCTTC. Residues: CASSRTGSLSRNEQFF.

V is TRBV10-3 and J is TRBJ2-1, with no clear D. This CDR3 has 13 amino acids. Looked up from germline, CDR1 is ENHRY and CDR2 is SYGVKD. V was cut by 4 bases and J by 0 bases, with 4 bases left in between. The DNA for the CDR3 is TGTGCCATCAGTGCTAGCTCCTACAATGAGCAGTTCTTC. Translating it yields CAISASSYNEQFF.

The chain employs TRBV28 and TRBJ1-5, with TRBD1 as a possible D gene (5 bases). CDR3 size: 18 residues. The V gene lost 3 bases and the J gene lost 0 bases, with 18 bases spanning the gap. Germline CDR1 is MDHEN and CDR2 is SYDVKM. Here the CDR3 reads CASSFGARTLGSNQPQHF. The CDR3 coding sequence is TGTGCCAGCAGTTTCGGGGCGCGGACTCTTGGTAGCAATCAGCCCCAGCATTTT.

This rearrangement joins TRBV7-6 to TRBJ2-3; a possible D gene is TRBD2 (7 bases). CDR1 is SGHVS and CDR2 is FNYEAQ in the germline V gene. The length of the CDR3 is 15 residues. V lost 0 bases, J lost 4 bases, and 11 bases lay in between. CDR3 sequence reads: CASSLAGGGSDTQYF. CDR3 coding DNA: TGTGCCAGCAGCTTAGCGGGAGGGGGGTCAGATACGCAGTATTTT.

This chain uses TRBV6-5 with TRBJ2-7; D unresolved. The germline V and J ends were trimmed by 6 bases and 7 bases, with 16 bases remaining between them. This CDR3 region has 13 residues. Per the germline V gene, CDR1 is MNHEY and CDR2 is SVGAGI. The CDR3 protein is CASRLGRFGEQYF. For the CDR3, the DNA is TGTGCCAGCAGACTCGGCCGGTTTGGGGAGCAGTACTTC.

This rearrangement joins TRBV30 to TRBJ2-6, with D maybe TRBD1 (5 bases). Looked up from germline, CDR1 is GTSNPN and CDR2 is SVGIG (reference sequence). Trimming took off 0 bases at V and 0 bases at J, with 9 bases between the two ends. The CDR3 sequence is 16 residues long. CDR3: CAWSVGAFSGANVLTF. CDR3 DNA: TGTGCCTGGAGTGTTGGGGCTTTCTCTGGGGCCAACGTCCTGACTTTC.

The CDR3 here is CASSLGGDGYTF. The CDR3 bases are TGTGCCAGCAGCTTGGGAGGGGATGGCTACACCTTC. The rearrangement joins TRBV5-6 to TRBJ1-2, with a possible D match to TRBD1 (5 bases). The V gene's germline CDR1 is SGHDT and CDR2 YYEEEE. The CDR3 is made up of 12 amino acids. Trimming took off 0 bases at V and 6 bases at J, with 6 bases between the two ends.

The table lists this clone with a count of one. This chain uses TRBV4-1 with TRBJ1-2; the D gene is possibly TRBD1 (5 bases). CDR1 and CDR2 (germline): MGHRA, YSYEKL. The CDR3 loop spans 14 amino acids. V lost 4 bases and J 3 bases, leaving 12 bases between the germline ends. The CDR3 DNA is TGCGCCAGCAGCCCTTCGGGGGAGGACTATGGCTACACCTTC. Translated, it gives CASSPSGEDYGYTF.

The V and J genes are TRBV30 and TRBJ2-3; D is perhaps TRBD1 (6 bases). V gave up 2 bases and J gave up 12 bases, with 21 bases separating them. The germline V gene encodes CDR1 GTSNPN and CDR2 SVGIG (reference sequence). There are 14 residues in the CDR3. CDR3 sequence: CAWSLSGRGTTQYF. The DNA for the CDR3 is TGTGCCTGGAGTCTTTCGGGTAGGGGGACAACTCAGTATTTT. Full variable domain (rest looked up from reference TRBV30 and TRBJ2-3): SQTIHQWPATLVQPVGSPLSLECTVEGTSNPNLYWYRQAAGRGLQLLFYSVGIGQISSEVPQNLSASRPQDRQFILSSKKLLLSDSGFYLCAWSLSGRGTTQYFGPGTRLTVL.

Notes on this clone: One end of the junction varies from germline; a read error may be responsible. V usage is TRBV7-9 and J usage is TRBJ2-4; a weak D match, TRBD2 (5 bases). The germline V gene encodes CDR1 SEHNR and CDR2 FQNEAQ (reference sequence). The CDR3 sequence is 14 residues long. The chain's CDR3 is CASSLAISRNIQYF. CDR3 sequence (DNA): TGTGCCAGCAGCCTAGCCATCTCGCGGAACATTCAGTACTTC.

This chain uses TRBV6-5 with TRBJ1-5; 9 nucleotides align to TRBD1. Germline values: CDR1 MNHEY, CDR2 SVGAGI. The V and J ends lost 5 bases and 4 bases, in that order; junction bases with no gene match: 0. The CDR3 is 13 amino acids. CDR3 in DNA: TGTGCCAGCAGTGGGACAGGGAATCAGCCCCAGCATTTT. Amino acids: CASSGTGNQPQHF.

This clone has only one observation. The V gene is TRBV19, the J gene TRBJ1-1, with TRBD1 matching 11 bases. The CDR3 has 17 amino acids. CDR1 LNHDA and CDR2 SQIVND come from the germline V gene (reference sequence). J was trimmed by 1 base and V by 8 bases; bases with no gene match: 12. CDR3 DNA sequence: TGTGCCAGTCTGCGAAACAAGGGGACAGGGGGGAACACTGAAGCTTTCTTT. Amino acids: CASLRNKGTGGNTEAFF.

The rearrangement uses TRBV5-4 and TRBJ2-5, with TRBD2 identical over 13 bases. There are 15 residues in the CDR3. After removal of 4 bases from V and 5 bases from J, the junction contained 5 bases not matched to a gene. Looked up from germline, CDR1 is SGHNT and CDR2 is YYREEE (reference sequence). The CDR3 loop is CASSPGTSGTETQYF. The CDR3 bases are TGTGCCAGCAGCCCAGGGACTAGCGGGACGGAGACCCAGTACTTC.

The V gene is TRBV5-4, the J gene TRBJ2-2; unclear D gene. The CDR3 contains 14 residues. Germline values: CDR1 SGHNT, CDR2 YYREEE (reference sequence). The germline V and J ends were trimmed by 0 bases and 3 bases, with 6 bases remaining between them. CDR3: CASSLAGYTGELFF. CDR3 DNA sequence: TGTGCCAGCAGCTTGGCCGGTTACACCGGGGAGCTGTTTTTT.

This clone was seen a few times. The gene calls are TRBV28 and TRBJ1-5; D is unclear. Trimming cost V 5 bases and J 3 bases, with 14 bases left between them. The germline V gene encodes CDR1 MDHEN and CDR2 SYDVKM. CDR3 length equals 15 residues. In DNA form, the CDR3 reads TGTGCCAGCAGTCACGGGTTGGGGAACAATCAGCCCCAGCATTTT. Encoded protein: CASSHGLGNNQPQHF.